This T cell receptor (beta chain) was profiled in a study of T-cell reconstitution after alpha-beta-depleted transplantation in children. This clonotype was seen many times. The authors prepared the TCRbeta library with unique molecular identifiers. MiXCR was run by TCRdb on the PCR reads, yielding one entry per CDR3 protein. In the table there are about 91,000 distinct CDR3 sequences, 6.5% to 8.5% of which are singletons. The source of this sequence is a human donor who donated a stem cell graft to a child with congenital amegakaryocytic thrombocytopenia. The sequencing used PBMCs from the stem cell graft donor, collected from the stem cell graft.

CDR3 nucleotides: TGTGCCTGGTCATGGGGGGATGAGCAGTTCTTC. Amino acid sequence: CAWSWGDEQFF. The gene calls are TRBV30 and TRBJ2-1; TRBD2 is a possible D gene (6 bases). The length of the CDR3 is 11 residues. Trimming shortened V by 5 bases and J by 8 bases, and 10 bases separated the two germline ends. From germline, CDR1 is GTSNPN and CDR2 SVGIG (reference sequence).